A selection of T cell receptor beta chains follows, all from one sample in a study of blood T cell repertoires in COVID-19. Sequencing used immunoSEQ multiplex PCR; TCRdb keeps in-frame clones, though not all of them. The sample includes around 56,000 clones, more than 70% of them seen just once. Material for sequencing was peripheral blood. Receptor source: a man aged 60-69 years with active or convalescent COVID-19. CDR3s include the opening cysteine and the closing phenylalanine or tryptophan. The D gene is left open where the match is weak. Clone size is shown for a subset of rows, as once, few, many or a class of expanded clone.

j_call: TRBJ1-6; clone_size: .; d_call: .; v_call: TRBV9; cdr3_aa: CASSAGDGYNSPLHF; cdr3_nt: TGTGCCAGCAGCGCAGGGGACGGTTATAATTCACCCCTCCACTTT
j_call: TRBJ1-4; clone_size: .; d_call: .; v_call: TRBV3-1/TRBV3-2; cdr3_aa: CASSHGGTQREKLFF; cdr3_nt: TGTGCCAGCAGCCATGGAGGCACTCAACGGGAAAAACTGTTTTTT
j_call: TRBJ1-1; clone_size: few; d_call: TRBD1; v_call: TRBV27; cdr3_aa: CASSRNRGNTEAFF; cdr3_nt: TGTGCCAGCAGTCGTAACAGGGGTAACACTGAAGCTTTCTTT
j_call: TRBJ1-2; clone_size: .; d_call: .; v_call: TRBV5-8; cdr3_aa: CASSLDRPYGYTF; cdr3_nt: TGTGCCAGCAGCTTGGACAGGCCCTATGGCTACACCTTC
j_call: TRBJ2-1; clone_size: .; d_call: .; v_call: TRBV21-1; cdr3_aa: CASSSPGGGTYNEQFF; cdr3_nt: TGTGCCAGCAGCTCCCCCGGGGGGGGCACCTACAATGAGCAGTTCTTC
j_call: TRBJ1-2; clone_size: .; d_call: .; v_call: TRBV4-2; cdr3_aa: CASSLTGYGYTF; cdr3_nt: TGTGCCAGCAGCCTCACAGGCTATGGCTACACCTTC
j_call: TRBJ2-1; clone_size: .; d_call: .; v_call: TRBV24-1; cdr3_aa: CATSDRGRGTEQFF; cdr3_nt: TGTGCCACCAGTGATAGGGGGAGGGGGACTGAGCAGTTCTTC
j_call: TRBJ2-5; clone_size: .; d_call: .; v_call: TRBV29-1; cdr3_aa: CSGQHPLGTQYF; cdr3_nt: TGCAGCGGCCAACACCCTCTAGGGACCCAGTACTTC
j_call: TRBJ2-7; clone_size: .; d_call: TRBD2; v_call: TRBV3-1/TRBV3-2; cdr3_aa: CASSQTAGIPYEQYF; cdr3_nt: TGTGCCAGCAGCCAGACAGCGGGAATCCCCTACGAGCAGTACTTC
j_call: TRBJ1-2; clone_size: .; d_call: TRBD1; v_call: TRBV15; cdr3_aa: CATSREQAGTEYGYTF; cdr3_nt: TGTGCCACCAGCAGAGAGCAGGCCGGGACAGAATATGGCTACACCTTC
j_call: TRBJ2-1; clone_size: .; d_call: TRBD1; v_call: TRBV9; cdr3_aa: CASSPQGQSYNEQFF; cdr3_nt: TGTGCCAGCAGCCCTCAGGGACAGAGCTACAATGAGCAGTTCTTC
j_call: TRBJ1-2; clone_size: .; d_call: TRBD1; v_call: TRBV5-1; cdr3_aa: CASSARDRGSNYGYTF; cdr3_nt: TGCGCCAGCAGCGCCCGGGACAGGGGAAGTAACTATGGCTACACCTTC
j_call: TRBJ2-1; clone_size: .; d_call: .; v_call: TRBV14; cdr3_aa: CASSQVGGSNEQFF; cdr3_nt: TGTGCCAGCAGCCAAGTTGGAGGGTCCAATGAGCAGTTCTTC
j_call: TRBJ2-3; clone_size: .; d_call: TRBD1; v_call: TRBV3-1/TRBV3-2; cdr3_aa: CASSQPGTGNPDTQYF; cdr3_nt: TGTGCCAGCAGCCAGCCCGGGACAGGGAACCCAGATACGCAGTATTTT
j_call: TRBJ1-4; clone_size: .; d_call: .; v_call: TRBV5-1; cdr3_aa: CASSSQTDSTNEKLFF; cdr3_nt: TGCGCCAGCAGCTCGCAGACGGACTCAACTAATGAAAAACTGTTTTTT